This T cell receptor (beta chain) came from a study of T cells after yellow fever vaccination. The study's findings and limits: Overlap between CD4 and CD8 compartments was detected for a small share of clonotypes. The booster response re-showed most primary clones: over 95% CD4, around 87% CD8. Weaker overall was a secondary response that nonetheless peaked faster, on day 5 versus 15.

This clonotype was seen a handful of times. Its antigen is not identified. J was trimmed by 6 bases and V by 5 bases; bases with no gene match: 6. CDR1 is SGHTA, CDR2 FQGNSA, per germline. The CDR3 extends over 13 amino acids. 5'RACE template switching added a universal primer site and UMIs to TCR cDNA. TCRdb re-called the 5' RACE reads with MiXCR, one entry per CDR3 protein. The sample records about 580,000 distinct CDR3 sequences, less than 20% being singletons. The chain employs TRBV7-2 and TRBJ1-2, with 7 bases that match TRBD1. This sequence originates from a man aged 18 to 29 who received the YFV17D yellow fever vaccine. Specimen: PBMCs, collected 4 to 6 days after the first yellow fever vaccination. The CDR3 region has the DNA TGTGCCAGCAGCCAAGCGACAGGGAATGGCTACACCTTC. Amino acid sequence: CASSQATGNGYTF.